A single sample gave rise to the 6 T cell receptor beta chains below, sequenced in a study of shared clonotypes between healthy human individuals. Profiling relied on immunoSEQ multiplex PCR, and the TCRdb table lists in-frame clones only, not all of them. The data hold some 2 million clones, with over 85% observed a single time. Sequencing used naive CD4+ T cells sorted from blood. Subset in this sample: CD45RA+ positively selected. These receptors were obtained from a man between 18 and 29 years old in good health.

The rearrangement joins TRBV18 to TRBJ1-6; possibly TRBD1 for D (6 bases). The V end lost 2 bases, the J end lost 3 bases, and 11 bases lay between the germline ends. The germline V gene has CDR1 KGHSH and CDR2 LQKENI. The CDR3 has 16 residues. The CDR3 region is CASSPAGQSYNSPLHF. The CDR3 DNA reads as TGTGCCAGCTCACCAGCCGGACAGAGCTATAATTCACCCCTCCACTTT.

CDR3 residues: CASSETSGQGPRETQYF. The CDR3 DNA sequence: TGTGCCAGCAGCGAAACTTCGGGACAGGGGCCGCGAGAGACCCAGTACTTC. The chain has TRBV6-1 and TRBJ2-5, with 10 bases fitting TRBD1. Trimming cost V 6 bases and J 4 bases; bases outside gene matches: 14. The CDR3 loop spans 17 amino acids. CDR1 MNHNS and CDR2 SASEGT come from the germline V gene.

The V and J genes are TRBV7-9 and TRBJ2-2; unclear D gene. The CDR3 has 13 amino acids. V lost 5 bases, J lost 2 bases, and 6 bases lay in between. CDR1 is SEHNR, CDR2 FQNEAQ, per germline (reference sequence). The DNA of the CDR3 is TGTGCCAGCAGCGCTAGTAACACCGGGGAGCTGTTTTTT. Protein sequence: CASSASNTGELFF.

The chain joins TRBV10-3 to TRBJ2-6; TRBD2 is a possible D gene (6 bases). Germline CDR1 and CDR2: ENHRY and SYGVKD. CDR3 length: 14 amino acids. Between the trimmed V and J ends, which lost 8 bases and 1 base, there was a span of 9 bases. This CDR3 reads CAIYRGSGANVLTF. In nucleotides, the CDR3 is TGTGCCATCTACCGGGGGTCTGGGGCCAACGTCCTGACTTTC.

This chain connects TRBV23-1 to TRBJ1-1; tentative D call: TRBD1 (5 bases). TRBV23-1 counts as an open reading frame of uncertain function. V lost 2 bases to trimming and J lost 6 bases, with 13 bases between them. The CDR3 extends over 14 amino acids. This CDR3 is CASSQGFRVSEAFF. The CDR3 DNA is TGCGCCAGCAGTCAAGGCTTCAGGGTTTCTGAAGCTTTCTTT.

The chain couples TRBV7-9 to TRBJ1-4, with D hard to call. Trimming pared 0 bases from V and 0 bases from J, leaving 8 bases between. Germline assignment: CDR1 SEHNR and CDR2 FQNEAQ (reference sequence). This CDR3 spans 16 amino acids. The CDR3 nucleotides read TGTGCCAGCAGCTTAGCGCTGGTTGCAACTAATGAAAAACTGTTTTTT. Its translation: CASSLALVATNEKLFF.